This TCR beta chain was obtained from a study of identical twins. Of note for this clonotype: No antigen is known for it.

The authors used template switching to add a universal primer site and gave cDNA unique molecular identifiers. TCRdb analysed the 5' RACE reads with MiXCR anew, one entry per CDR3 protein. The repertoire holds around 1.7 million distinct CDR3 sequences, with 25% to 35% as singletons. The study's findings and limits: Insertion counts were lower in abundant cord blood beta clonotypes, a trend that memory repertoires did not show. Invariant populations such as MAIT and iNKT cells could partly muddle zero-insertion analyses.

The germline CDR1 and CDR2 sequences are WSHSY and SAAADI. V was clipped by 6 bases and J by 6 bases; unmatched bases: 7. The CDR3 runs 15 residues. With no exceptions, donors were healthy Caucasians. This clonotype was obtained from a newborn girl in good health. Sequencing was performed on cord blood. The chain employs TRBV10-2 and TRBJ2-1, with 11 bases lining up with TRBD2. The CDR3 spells CASRLAGDSCNEQFF. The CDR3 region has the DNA TGCGCCAGCAGACTAGCGGGAGACTCGTGCAATGAGCAGTTCTTC.